Sequencing of this TCR beta chain was carried out in a study of blood T cell repertoires in COVID-19. The V gene's germline CDR1 is SGHRS and CDR2 YFSETQ. Trimming took off 1 base at V and 6 bases at J, with 16 bases between the two ends. The CDR3 sequence is 15 residues long. Recovered status in Cohort 3 required two negative PCRs, clearance, or symptom resolution. Repertoires were generated with immunoSEQ multiplex PCR, while TCRdb's copy carries only in-frame clones and drops some. The top ten clones hold 8% to 9.5% of a sample with 310,000 or so clones, around 90% of them seen once. The receptor was isolated from a woman aged 18 to 35 who had recovered from COVID-19. Sequenced sample: PBMCs or T cells enriched from blood (not recorded which). The V gene is TRBV5-1, the J gene TRBJ1-1; possible D gene TRBD1, 6 bases. CDR3 in amino acids: CASSLYPTGNAEAFF. The CDR3 DNA follows: TGCGCCAGCAGCTTGTACCCAACAGGGAATGCTGAAGCTTTCTTT.